The clone carrying this TCR beta chain was seen only a few times. Its antigen is currently unknown. All of the isolated RNA was reverse transcribed, so expressed TCRB transcripts were sequenced. About 3.4 million reads per sample on average were obtained from naive, central memory and regulatory T cell samples. TCRdb keeps only in-frame clones here, not all; method: immunoSEQ multiplex PCR. Here the sample spans some 160,000 clones, 6.5% to 8.5% being singletons. Germline V gene data show CDR1 as KGHSH and CDR2 as LQKENI. Trimming stripped 6 bases from V and 1 base from J, with 12 bases between. The CDR3 sequence is 14 residues long. The data were obtained in a study of beta chain features in type 1 diabetes. Study summary: In all, about 100,000,000 sorted cells from all samples were analyzed.

Findings of the study overall: HLA effects on TCRB rearrangement stayed unresolved here. TCRB CDR3 length was moderately but significantly reduced in all four CD4+ subsets of Type 1 diabetes patients.

Input material: central memory CD4+ T cells from blood. This receptor was taken from a woman between 18 and 29 years old with type 1 diabetes. This chain links TRBV18 with TRBJ1-1; no reliable D call. The CDR3 region has the DNA TGTGCCAGCTCTCCCATCTGGGCGAACACTGAAGCTTTCTTT. This sequence encodes CASSPIWANTEAFF.